What follows describes a single T cell receptor (beta chain). This specimen comes from a study of blood T cell repertoires in COVID-19. Generated by immunoSEQ multiplex PCR, the TCRdb table keeps only in-frame clones and is missing some. The sample shows 200,000 to 300,000 clones, around 86% of them seen only once. Trimming pared 4 bases from V and 1 base from J, leaving 14 bases between. This CDR3 spans 16 amino acids. This clonotype originated in a woman aged 55-69 years with COVID-19, enrolled during active disease. The V and J genes are TRBV23-1 and TRBJ1-5, with D maybe TRBD1 (6 bases). TRBV23-1 is sorted into the ORF group, with uncertain function. Sequencing was carried out using peripheral blood. This CDR3 reads CASSRRSGASNQPQHF. The CDR3 DNA reads as TGCGCCAGCAGTCGCCGATCAGGGGCGAGCAATCAGCCCCAGCATTTT.